The 3 T cell receptor beta chains below were found in one sample sequenced in a study of PD-1 blockade in classical Hodgkin lymphoma. Here immunoSEQ multiplex PCR was the method, and the copy in TCRdb shows in-frame clones only, minus some. The table lists under 8,000 clones, around four fifths of them singletons. Each and every patient relapsed after autologous stem cell transplantation, and patients got differing brentuximab vedotin exposure. Magnetic negative selection served to purify CD4+ T cells out of PBMCs that had been thawed. The input for sequencing was CD4+ T cells from blood, taken at baseline. The receptor set was obtained from a human donor with classical Hodgkin lymphoma.

This clone was recorded a few times. The chain carries TRBV4-1 and TRBJ2-7, with TRBD2 matching over 14 bases. CDR3 length: 22 amino acids. Germline loops: CDR1 MGHRA, CDR2 YSYEKL. The V gene end was trimmed by 0 bases and the J gene end by 4 bases; junction bases not matched to a gene: 20. CDR3 sequence (DNA): TGCGCCAGCAGCCAAGATCCGGGACTAGCGGGAGATCACCCGCCAGCCCTTTACGAGCAGTACTTC. This gives the protein CASSQDPGLAGDHPPALYEQYF.

This sequence joins TRBV6-1 and TRBJ1-1, with D hard to call. This CDR3 has 11 residues. Trimming stripped 3 bases from V and 10 bases from J, with 9 bases between. Germline V gene lookup returns CDR1 MNHNS and CDR2 SASEGT. In DNA, the CDR3 is TGTGCCAGCAGTGAGTATAAGGGAGCTTTCTTT. As protein: CASSEYKGAFF.

The CDR3 bases are TGTGCCAGCAACCACCGGGACACGTCAGTATGGCATTTT. Its translation is CASNHRDTSVWHF. The chain couples TRBV2 to TRBJ1-5; TRBD1 might be the D (6 bases). Germline lookup yields CDR1 SNHLY and CDR2 FYNNEI. Trimming pared 7 bases from V and 15 bases from J, leaving 22 bases between. The CDR3 runs 13 residues.